This T cell receptor (beta chain) was documented in a study of cytomegalovirus exposure and HLA in healthy donors. The V end lost 0 bases, the J end lost 1 base, and 8 bases lay between the germline ends. CDR3 length: 15 amino acids. The germline V gene has CDR1 LGHNA and CDR2 YSLEER. Study-wide results and caveats: A few chains tied to CMV proved CMV antigen-specific in vitro. Accounts indicate the classifier identified cytomegalovirus status with strong specificity and sensitivity. The study found most TCR sequences rare, yet found some public TCRs in many donors.

About this clone itself: Its antigen is as yet unknown.

Clones were read by immunoSEQ multiplex PCR, and TCRdb kept only the in-frame ones, dropping some. The table includes over 200,000 clones, nearly 90% detected once. The V and J genes are TRBV4-3 and TRBJ2-3; D gene ambiguous. Sequencing was done on a sample of PBMCs. The sequence was collected from a woman younger than 30 in good health and CMV-seronegative. The CDR3 is CASSQERQRTDTQYF. The CDR3 region has the DNA TGCGCCAGCAGCCAAGAGAGGCAGCGCACAGATACGCAGTATTTT.